The subject of this entry is one TCR beta chain. As yet, its antigen is unknown. The CDR3 loop spans 12 amino acids. V lost 2 bases and J 10 bases, leaving 10 bases between the germline ends. Germline assignment: CDR1 MNHEY and CDR2 SVGEGT. The source of the sample is a study of T cell repertoires in cytomegalovirus infection. About the study: HLA-C-restricted CMV epitopes, recently identified, and well-studied HLA-B-restricted ones were used by the study. Carrying CMV and the relevant HLA type showed in public TCR beta signatures. Study-wide results and limits: There were carriers of CMV plus the relevant HLA, and cumulative public TCR beta family frequency identified them.

TCRdb independently ran MiXCR on the reads; one entry per CDR3 protein. The data show 650,000 to 900,000 distinct CDR3 sequences, with around 29% seen just once and less than 15% held by the top ten. The material sequenced was cultured CD8+ T cells from PBMCs, taken from culture after CMV antigen stimulation. The clonotype comes from a human donor in good health (CMV status not recorded). Some clones in this sample may be carry-over from other donors' samples. This rearrangement joins TRBV6-2 or TRBV6-3 to TRBJ2-3, with D perhaps matching TRBD2 (5 bases). As DNA, the CDR3 is TGTGCCAGCAGTTACCCAGAGGGTTCGCAGTATTTT. Its translation is CASSYPEGSQYF.